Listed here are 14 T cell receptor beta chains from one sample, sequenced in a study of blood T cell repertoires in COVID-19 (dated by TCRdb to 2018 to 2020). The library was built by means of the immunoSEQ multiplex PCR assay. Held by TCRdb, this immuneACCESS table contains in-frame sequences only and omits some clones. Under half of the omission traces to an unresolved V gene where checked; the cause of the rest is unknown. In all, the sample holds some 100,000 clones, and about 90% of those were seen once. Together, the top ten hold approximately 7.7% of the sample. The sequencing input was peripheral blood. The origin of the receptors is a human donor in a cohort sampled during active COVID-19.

The CDR3 spells CASSIRDRLATNEKLFF. The CDR3 nucleotides read TGTGCCAGTAGTATTAGGGACAGACTAGCAACTAATGAAAAACTGTTTTTT. V and J are TRBV19 and TRBJ1-4; 7 bases align to TRBD1. The germline CDR1 and CDR2 sequences are LNHDA and SQIVND (reference sequence). The CDR3 loop spans 17 amino acids. The trim removed 3 bases at V and 0 bases at J, leaving 7 bases unmatched.

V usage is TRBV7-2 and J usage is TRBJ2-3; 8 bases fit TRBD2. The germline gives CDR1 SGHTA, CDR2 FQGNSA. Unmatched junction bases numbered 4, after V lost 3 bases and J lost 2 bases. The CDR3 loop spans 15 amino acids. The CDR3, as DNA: TGTGCCAGCAGCTTTCAGCGGGGGTACACAGATACGCAGTATTTT. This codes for CASSFQRGYTDTQYF.

CDR3 region: CASSQWRAEQNIQYF. DNA of the CDR3: TGTGCCAGCAGCCAATGGCGAGCGGAGCAAAACATTCAGTACTTC. V is TRBV16 and J is TRBJ2-4, with D perhaps TRBD2 (5 bases). The CDR3 has 15 amino acids. Per the germline V gene, CDR1 is KGHSY and CDR2 is FQNENV. V lost 1 base, J lost 5 bases, and 12 bases lay in between.

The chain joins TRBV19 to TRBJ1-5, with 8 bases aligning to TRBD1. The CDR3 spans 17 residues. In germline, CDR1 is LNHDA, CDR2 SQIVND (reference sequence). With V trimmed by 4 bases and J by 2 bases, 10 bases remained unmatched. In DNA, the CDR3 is TGTGCCAGTAGTACTCAACCGGGACAGGACCGCAATCAGCCCCAGCATTTT. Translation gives CASSTQPGQDRNQPQHF. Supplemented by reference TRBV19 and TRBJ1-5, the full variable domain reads DGGITQSPKYLFRKEGQNVTLSCEQNLNHDAMYWYRQDPGQGLRLIYYSQIVNDFQKGDIAEGYSVSREKKESFPLTVTSAQKNPTAFYLCASSTQPGQDRNQPQHFGDGTRLSIL.

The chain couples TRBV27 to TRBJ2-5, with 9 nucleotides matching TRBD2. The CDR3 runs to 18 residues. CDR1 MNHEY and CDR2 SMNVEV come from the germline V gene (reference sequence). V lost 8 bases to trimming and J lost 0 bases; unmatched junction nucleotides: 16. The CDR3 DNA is TGTGCCAGCGACCTCGGGGCTAGCGGGGTCGAACACCAAGAGACCCAGTACTTC. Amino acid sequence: CASDLGASGVEHQETQYF.

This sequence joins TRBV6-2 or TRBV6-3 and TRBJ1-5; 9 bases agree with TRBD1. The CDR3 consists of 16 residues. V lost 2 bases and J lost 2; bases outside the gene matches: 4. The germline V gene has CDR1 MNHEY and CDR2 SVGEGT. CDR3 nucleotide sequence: TGTGCCAGCAGTTACGGGGACAGGGCGGGCAATCAGCCCCAGCATTTT. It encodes CASSYGDRAGNQPQHF.

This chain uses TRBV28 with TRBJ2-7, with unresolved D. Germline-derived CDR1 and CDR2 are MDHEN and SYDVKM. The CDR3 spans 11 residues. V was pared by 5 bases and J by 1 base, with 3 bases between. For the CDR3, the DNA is TGTGCCAGCAGTCAGTCCTACGAGCAGTACTTC. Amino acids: CASSQSYEQYF.

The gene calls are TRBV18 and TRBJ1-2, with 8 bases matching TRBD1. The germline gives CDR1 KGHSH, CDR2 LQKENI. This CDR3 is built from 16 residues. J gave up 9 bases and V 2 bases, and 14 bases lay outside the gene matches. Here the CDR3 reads CASSPAQGARGSSYTF. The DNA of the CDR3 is TGTGCCAGCTCACCAGCCCAGGGGGCAAGGGGATCGAGCTACACCTTC. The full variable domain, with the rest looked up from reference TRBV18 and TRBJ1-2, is NAGVMQNPRHLVRRRGQEARLRCSPMKGHSHVYWYRQLPEEGLKFMVYLQKENIIDESGMPKERFSAEFPKEGPSILRIQQVVRGDSAAYFCASSPAQGARGSSYTFGSGTRLTVV.

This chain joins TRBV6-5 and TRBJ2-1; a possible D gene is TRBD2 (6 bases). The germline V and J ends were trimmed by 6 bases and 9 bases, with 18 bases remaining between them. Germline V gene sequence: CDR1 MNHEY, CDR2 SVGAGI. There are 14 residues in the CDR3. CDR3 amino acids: CASRGELASREQFF. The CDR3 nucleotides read TGTGCCAGCAGAGGGGAACTAGCCTCCCGTGAGCAGTTCTTC.

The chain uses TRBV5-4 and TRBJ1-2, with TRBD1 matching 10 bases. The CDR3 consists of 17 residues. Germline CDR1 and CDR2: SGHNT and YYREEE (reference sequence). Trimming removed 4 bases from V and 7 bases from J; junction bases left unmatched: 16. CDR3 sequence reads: CASSGLPGQGRMGGYTF. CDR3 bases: TGTGCCAGCAGCGGCTTACCGGGACAGGGGCGAATGGGTGGCTACACCTTC.

The CDR3 DNA sequence: TGTGCCTGGAGAGTCAACGGGACAGGGAGGACCGGGGAGCTGTTTTTT. Its protein product is CAWRVNGTGRTGELFF. This chain uses TRBV30 with TRBJ2-2; 9 nucleotides line up with TRBD1. Trimming removed 3 bases from V and 5 bases from J; junction bases left unmatched: 10. The CDR3 runs 16 residues. CDR1 and CDR2 from the germline V gene are GTSNPN and SVGIG (reference sequence).

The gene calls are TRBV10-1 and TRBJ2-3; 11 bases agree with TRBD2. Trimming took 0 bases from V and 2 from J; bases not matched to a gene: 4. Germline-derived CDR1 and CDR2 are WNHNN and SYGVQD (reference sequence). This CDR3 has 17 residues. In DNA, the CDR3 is TGCGCCAGCAGTGAGTCGTTGACTAGCGGGGCCACAGATACGCAGTATTTT. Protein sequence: CASSESLTSGATDTQYF.

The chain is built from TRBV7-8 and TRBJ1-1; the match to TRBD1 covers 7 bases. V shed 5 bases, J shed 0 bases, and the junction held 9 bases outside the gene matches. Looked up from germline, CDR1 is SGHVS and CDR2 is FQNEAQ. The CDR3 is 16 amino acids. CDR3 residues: CASSQDRARMNTEAFF. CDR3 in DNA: TGTGCCAGCAGCCAAGACAGGGCCAGGATGAACACTGAAGCTTTCTTT.

CDR3 in DNA: TGTGCCAGCAGCTTTTCGTTTGGGGGCGGGGGCTACACCTTC. The encoded protein is CASSFSFGGGGYTF. This sequence joins TRBV7-2 and TRBJ1-2, with D perhaps matching TRBD1 (6 bases). V was trimmed by 3 bases and J by 8 bases, leaving 16 bases between them. This CDR3 spans 14 amino acids. Germline V lookup: CDR1 SGHTA, CDR2 FQGNSA.